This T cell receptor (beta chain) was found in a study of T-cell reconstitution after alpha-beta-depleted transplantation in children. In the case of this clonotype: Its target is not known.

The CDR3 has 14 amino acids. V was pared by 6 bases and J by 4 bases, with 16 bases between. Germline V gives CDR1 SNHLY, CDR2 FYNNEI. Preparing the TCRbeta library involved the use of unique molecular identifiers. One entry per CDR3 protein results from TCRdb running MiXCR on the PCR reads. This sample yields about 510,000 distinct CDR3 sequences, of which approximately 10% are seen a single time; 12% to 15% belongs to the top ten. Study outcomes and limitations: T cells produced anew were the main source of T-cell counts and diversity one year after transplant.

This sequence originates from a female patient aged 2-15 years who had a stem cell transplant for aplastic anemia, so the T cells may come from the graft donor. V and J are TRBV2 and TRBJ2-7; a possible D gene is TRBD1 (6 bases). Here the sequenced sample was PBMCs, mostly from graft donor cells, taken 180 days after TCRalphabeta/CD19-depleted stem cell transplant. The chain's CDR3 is CASRHGQSKYEQYV. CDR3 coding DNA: TGTGCCAGCAGGCACGGACAGTCTAAATACGAGCAGTACGTC.